These 10 T cell receptor beta chains share one sample of origin, sequenced in a study of blood T cell repertoires in COVID-19. The table came from immunoSEQ multiplex PCR; TCRdb's copy has only in-frame clones and leaves some out. The sample lists hundreds of thousands of clones; about 83% were seen once. The sample consisted of peripheral blood. The receptors stem from a woman aged 40 to 55 with active or convalescent COVID-19.

This clone has just one count. This chain connects TRBV4-2 to TRBJ2-3; 9 bases map to TRBD2. The CDR3 consists of 18 residues. Germline CDR1 LGHNA, CDR2 YNFKEQ. The V and J ends lost 0 bases and 0 bases, in that order; junction bases with no gene match: 7. In nucleotides, the CDR3 is TGTGCCAGCAGCCAAGATACCCTAGCGGGGTCGAGCACAGATACGCAGTATTTT. Translating gives CASSQDTLAGSSTDTQYF.

J is TRBJ1-2 and V is TRBV28, with D possibly being TRBD1 (5 bases). Trimming took 4 bases from V and 4 from J, leaving 19 bases between them. The CDR3 is 16 residues long. In germline, CDR1 is MDHEN, CDR2 SYDVKM. CDR3 sequence: CASSSRGVGDSYGYTF. The DNA of the CDR3 is TGTGCCAGCAGTTCCCGCGGGGTGGGGGATAGCTATGGCTACACCTTC.

This clone was observed once. This chain connects TRBV5-1 to TRBJ1-4, with D possibly matching TRBD1 (5 bases). V was trimmed by 0 bases and J by 6 bases, leaving 9 bases between them. CDR1 and CDR2 from the germline V gene are SGHRS and YFSETQ. This CDR3 is 14 amino acids long. The CDR3 nucleotides are TGCGCCAGCAGCTTGGCAGGGTTGGATGAAAAACTGTTTTTT. This sequence encodes CASSLAGLDEKLFF.

This clone is a singleton in its sample. The chain is built from TRBV7-3 and TRBJ2-1; D remains ambiguous. Between the trimmed V and J ends, which lost 5 bases and 4 bases, there was a span of 15 bases. This CDR3 spans 15 amino acids. The germline CDR1 and CDR2 sequences are SGHTA and FQGTGA. The CDR3 loop is CASSILPRQYNEQFF. Written as DNA, the CDR3 is TGTGCCAGCAGCATTCTCCCTCGTCAGTACAATGAGCAGTTCTTC.

This chain links TRBV2 with TRBJ1-3; 7 bases align to TRBD1. This CDR3 region has 15 residues. From germline, CDR1 is SNHLY and CDR2 FYNNEI. The junction had 1 base not matched to a gene; V was cut back by 1 base and J by 1 base. CDR3 region: CASSEETGSGNTIYF. The CDR3 DNA reads TGTGCCAGCAGTGAAGAGACAGGGTCTGGAAACACCATATATTTT.

This clone was counted a few times. The chain is built from TRBV23-1 and TRBJ1-2; perhaps TRBD1 as D (5 bases). TRBV23-1 is an open reading frame, and its role is uncertain. Between the trimmed V and J ends, which lost 0 bases and 6 bases, there was a span of 14 bases. The CDR3 is 15 residues long. This CDR3 reads CASSQSCSGMDGYTF. Written as DNA, the CDR3 is TGCGCCAGCAGTCAATCGTGCTCAGGGATGGATGGCTACACCTTC.

DNA of the CDR3: TGTGCCACCAGAGACAGTAGAGAAAAACTGTTTTTT. It translates to CATRDSREKLFF. J is TRBJ1-4 and V is TRBV24-1, with D maybe TRBD1 (5 bases). V shed 7 bases and J shed 8 bases, with 10 bases lying between them. CDR3 length: 12 amino acids. CDR1 is KGHDR, CDR2 SFDVKD, per germline.

J is TRBJ2-5 and V is TRBV28; D ambiguous. This CDR3 comprises 16 residues. The V end was cut by 6 bases, the J end by 0 bases, with 17 bases between. CDR1 is MDHEN and CDR2 is SYDVKM in the germline V gene. The CDR3, as DNA: TGTGCCAGCAGGCCTGGCGTCTTGGCGGACCAAGAGACCCAGTACTTC. Its protein is CASRPGVLADQETQYF.

The CDR3 DNA reads TGTGCCAGCAGCTTGGGCGGACTAGCGGGGACTTTAGCCAAAAACATTCAGTACTTC. Residues: CASSLGGLAGTLAKNIQYF. J is TRBJ2-4 and V is TRBV5-4, with 12 bases that match TRBD2. J was trimmed by 0 bases and V by 0 bases; bases with no gene match: 7. Germline assignment: CDR1 SGHNT and CDR2 YYREEE (reference sequence). The CDR3 totals 19 residues. The full variable domain, in which reference TRBV5-4 and TRBJ2-4 provide the parts outside the CDR3, is ETGVTQSPTHLIKTRGQQVTLRCSSQSGHNTVSWYQQALGQGPQFIFQYYREEENGRGNFPPRFSGLQFPNYSSELNVNALELDDSALYLCASSLGGLAGTLAKNIQYFGAGTRLSVL.

Only one count was recorded for this clone. The chain has TRBV5-1 and TRBJ2-3; perhaps TRBD2 as D (5 bases). The germline gives CDR1 SGHRS, CDR2 YFSETQ. The V gene lost 4 bases and the J gene lost 6 bases, with 9 bases spanning the gap. The CDR3 runs to 12 residues. The CDR3 region is CASSLDSDTQYF. Written as DNA, the CDR3 is TGCGCCAGCAGCCTGGACTCGGATACGCAGTATTTT.